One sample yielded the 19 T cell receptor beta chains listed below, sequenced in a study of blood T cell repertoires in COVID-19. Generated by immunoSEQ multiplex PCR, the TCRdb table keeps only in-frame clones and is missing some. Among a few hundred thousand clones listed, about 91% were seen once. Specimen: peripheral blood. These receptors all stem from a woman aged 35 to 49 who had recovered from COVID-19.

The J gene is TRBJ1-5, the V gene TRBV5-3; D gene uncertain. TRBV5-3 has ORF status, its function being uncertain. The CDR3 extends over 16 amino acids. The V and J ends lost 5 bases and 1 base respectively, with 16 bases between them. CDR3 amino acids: CARRIGSRQSNQPQHF. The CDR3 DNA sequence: TGTGCCAGAAGGATCGGGTCACGGCAAAGCAATCAGCCCCAGCATTTT.

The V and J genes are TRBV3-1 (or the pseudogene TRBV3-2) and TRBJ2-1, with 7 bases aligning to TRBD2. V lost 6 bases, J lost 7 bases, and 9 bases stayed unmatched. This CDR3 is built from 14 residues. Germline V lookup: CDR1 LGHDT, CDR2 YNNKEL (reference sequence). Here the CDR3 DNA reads TGTGCCAGCAGTCCTAGCGGCGGTGGGAATGAGCAGTTCTTC. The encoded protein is CASSPSGGGNEQFF.

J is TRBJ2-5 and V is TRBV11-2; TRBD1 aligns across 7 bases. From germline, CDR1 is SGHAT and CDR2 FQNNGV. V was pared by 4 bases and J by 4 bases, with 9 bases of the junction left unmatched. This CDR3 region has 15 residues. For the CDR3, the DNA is TGTGCCAGCAGCTCCACGGGACAGCATTCAGAGACCCAGTACTTC. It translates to CASSSTGQHSETQYF. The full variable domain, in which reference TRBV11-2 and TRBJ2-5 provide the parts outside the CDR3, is EAGVAQSPRYKIIEKRQSVAFWCNPISGHATLYWYQQILGQGPKLLIQFQNNGVVDDSQLPKDRFSAERLKGVDSTLKIQPAKLEDSAVYLCASSSTGQHSETQYFGPGTRLLVL.

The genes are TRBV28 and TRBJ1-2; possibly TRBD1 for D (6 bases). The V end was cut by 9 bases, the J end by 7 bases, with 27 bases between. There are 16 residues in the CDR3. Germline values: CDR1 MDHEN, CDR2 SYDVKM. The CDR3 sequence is CASGGTLSSYSSGYTF. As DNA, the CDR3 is TGTGCCAGTGGGGGCACACTAAGCTCCTATTCAAGTGGCTACACCTTC.

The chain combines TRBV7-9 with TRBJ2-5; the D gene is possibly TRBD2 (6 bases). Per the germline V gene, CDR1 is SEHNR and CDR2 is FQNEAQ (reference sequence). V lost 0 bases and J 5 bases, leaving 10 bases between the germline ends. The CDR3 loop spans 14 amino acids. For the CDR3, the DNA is TGTGCCAGCAGCTTAGCGGCTAGCGCGGAGACCCAGTACTTC. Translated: CASSLAASAETQYF.

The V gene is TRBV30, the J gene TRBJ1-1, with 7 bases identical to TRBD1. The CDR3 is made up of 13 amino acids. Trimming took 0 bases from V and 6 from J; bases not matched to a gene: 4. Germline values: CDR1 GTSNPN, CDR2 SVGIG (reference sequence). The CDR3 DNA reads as TGTGCCTGGAGTGTAGAGGGGGCCGCTGAAGCTTTCTTT. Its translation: CAWSVEGAAEAFF.

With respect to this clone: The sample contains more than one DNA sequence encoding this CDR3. This CDR3 reads CASSLADNEQFF. CDR3 nucleotide sequence: TGTGCCAGCAGTTTGGCTGACAATGAGCAGTTCTTC. The chain carries TRBV28 and TRBJ2-1; D is uncertain. The CDR3 totals 12 residues. Germline loops: CDR1 MDHEN, CDR2 SYDVKM. Deletions cut 3 bases from V and 5 bases from J, with 5 bases between.

The CDR3 DNA sequence: TGTGCCAGCTCCCCGAGAGGTAAAAATGAAAAACTGTTTTTT. This codes for CASSPRGKNEKLFF. The chain links TRBV18 to TRBJ1-4; D not resolved. V lost 6 bases and J 5 bases, leaving 13 bases between the germline ends. Germline loops: CDR1 KGHSH, CDR2 LQKENI. This CDR3 has 14 amino acids.

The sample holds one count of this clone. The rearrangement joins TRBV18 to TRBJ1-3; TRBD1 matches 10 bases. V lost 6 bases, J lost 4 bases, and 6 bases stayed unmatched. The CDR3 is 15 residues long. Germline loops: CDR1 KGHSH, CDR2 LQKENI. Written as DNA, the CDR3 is TGTGCCAGCTCCCCTAAGACAGGGGGCGGAAACACCATATATTTT. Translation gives CASSPKTGGGNTIYF.

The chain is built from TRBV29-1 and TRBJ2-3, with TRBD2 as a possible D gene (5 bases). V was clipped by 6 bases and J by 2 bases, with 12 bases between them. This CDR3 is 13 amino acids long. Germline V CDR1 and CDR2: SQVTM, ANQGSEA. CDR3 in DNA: TGCAGCGTCGGGTCGGGAACCACAGATACGCAGTATTTT. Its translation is CSVGSGTTDTQYF.

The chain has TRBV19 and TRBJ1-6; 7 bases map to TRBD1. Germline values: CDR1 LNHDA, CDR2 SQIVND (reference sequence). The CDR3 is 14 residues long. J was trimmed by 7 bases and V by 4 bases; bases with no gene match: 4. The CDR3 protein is CASSSRQGNSPLHF. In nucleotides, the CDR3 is TGTGCCAGTAGTAGCAGACAGGGAAATTCACCCCTCCACTTT.

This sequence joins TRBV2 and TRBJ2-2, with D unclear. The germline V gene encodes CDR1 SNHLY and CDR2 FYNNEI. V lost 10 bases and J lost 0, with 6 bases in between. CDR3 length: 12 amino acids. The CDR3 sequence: CANRANTGELFF. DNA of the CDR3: TGTGCCAACCGAGCGAACACCGGGGAGCTGTTTTTT.

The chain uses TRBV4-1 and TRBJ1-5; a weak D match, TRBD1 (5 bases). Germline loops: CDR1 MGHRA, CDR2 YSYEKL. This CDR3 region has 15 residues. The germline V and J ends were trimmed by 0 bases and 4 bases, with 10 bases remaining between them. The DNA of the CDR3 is TGCGCCAGCAGCCAAGAGGGTAGACAGAATCAGCCCCAGCATTTT. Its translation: CASSQEGRQNQPQHF.

The CDR3 DNA reads TGTGCCAGCAGCTCCCCCTCCGGGGGAGGTAGCTACGAGCAGTACTTC. It specifies CASSSPSGGGSYEQYF. V gene TRBV28 combines with J gene TRBJ2-7; weak D call: TRBD2 (6 bases). The germline V and J ends were trimmed by 6 bases and 3 bases, with 21 bases remaining between them. Germline values: CDR1 MDHEN, CDR2 SYDVKM. This CDR3 region has 16 residues.

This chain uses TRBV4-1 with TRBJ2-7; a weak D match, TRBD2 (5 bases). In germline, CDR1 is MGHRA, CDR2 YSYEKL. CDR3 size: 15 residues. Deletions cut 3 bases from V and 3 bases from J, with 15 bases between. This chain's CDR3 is CASSQEGGNIYEQYF. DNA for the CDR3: TGCGCCAGCAGCCAGGAAGGAGGAAACATCTACGAGCAGTACTTC.

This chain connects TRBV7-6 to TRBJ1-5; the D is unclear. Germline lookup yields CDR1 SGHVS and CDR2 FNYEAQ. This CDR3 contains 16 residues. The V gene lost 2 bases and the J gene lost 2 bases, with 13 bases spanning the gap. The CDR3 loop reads CASSLSPNGGNQPQHF. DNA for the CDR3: TGTGCCAGCAGCTTAAGCCCTAACGGGGGCAATCAGCCCCAGCATTTT.

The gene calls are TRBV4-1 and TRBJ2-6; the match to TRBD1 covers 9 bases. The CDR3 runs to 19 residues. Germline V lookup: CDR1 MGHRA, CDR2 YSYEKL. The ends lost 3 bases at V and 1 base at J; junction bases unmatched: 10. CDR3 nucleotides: TGCGCCAGCAGCCACCACTGGGACAGGGCAGAATCTGGGGCCAACGTCCTGACTTTC. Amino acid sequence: CASSHHWDRAESGANVLTF.

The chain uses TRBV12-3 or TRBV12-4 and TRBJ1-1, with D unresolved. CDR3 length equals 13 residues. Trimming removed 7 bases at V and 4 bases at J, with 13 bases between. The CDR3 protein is CASIGRLGTEAFF. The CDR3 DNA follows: TGTGCCAGCATTGGCAGGCTTGGCACTGAAGCTTTCTTT.

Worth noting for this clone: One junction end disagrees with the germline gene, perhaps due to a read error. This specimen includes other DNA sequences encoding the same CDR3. CDR3: CASSYTNTQYF. The CDR3 coding sequence is TGTGCCAGCAGTTACACAAATACGCAGTATTTT. The chain recombines TRBV2 with TRBJ2-3; D is uncertain. This CDR3 spans 11 amino acids. In germline, CDR1 is SNHLY, CDR2 FYNNEI.